This TCR beta chain was sequenced in a study of blood T cell repertoires in COVID-19. As for the study in general: Sites in the United States, Italy and Spain provided acute and convalescent COVID-19 samples.

Per the original data handling: Amplified reference gene primers provided the basis for estimating nucleated cell counts. TCRdb's table, derived via immunoSEQ multiplex PCR, lists solely in-frame clones and lacks some. V, J and clone size are taken as reported in that table, and D and trimming were inferred from the DNA itself. The data hold about 300,000 clones, with 85% observed a single time. The CDR3 consists of 12 residues. Trimming took 6 bases from V and 6 from J, leaving 8 bases between them. Material for sequencing was PBMCs or T cells enriched from blood (not recorded which). The TCR comes from a woman between 25 and 40 years old who had been exposed to COVID-19. The chain carries TRBV12-3 or TRBV12-4 and TRBJ2-2; D ambiguous. CDR3 loop: CASSLSPGELFF. CDR3 nucleotides: TGTGCCAGCAGCCTTAGCCCCGGGGAGCTGTTTTTT.